The 9 T cell receptor beta chains presented below share a single source sample, sequenced in a study of blood T cells in healthy people across ages. Next came a second PCR, run for about 7 to 12 cycles, which used a sample-barcoded 5' primer along with a J-beta primer mix. TCRdb independently ran MiXCR on the 5' RACE reads; one entry per CDR3 protein. The table lists hundreds of thousands of distinct CDR3 sequences, about 21% of them singletons. Sequencing was carried out using blood. These receptors were collected from a man aged 70-80 years in good health.

This clonotype was observed at least ten times. The J gene is TRBJ2-5, the V gene TRBV20-1; TRBD2 matches at 9 bases. This CDR3 has 13 amino acids. CDR1 is DFQATT, CDR2 SNEGSKA, per germline (reference sequence). Losses at the gene ends were 6 bases for V and 3 bases for J; bases not matched to a gene: 5. The CDR3 spells CSAYIAGEETQYF. CDR3 bases: TGCAGTGCATACATAGCGGGAGAAGAGACCCAGTACTTC.

V and J are TRBV10-3 and TRBJ1-1; a possible D gene is TRBD1 (5 bases). Germline assignment: CDR1 ENHRY and CDR2 SYGVKD. The CDR3 loop spans 14 amino acids. V shed 4 bases and J shed 1 base, with 10 bases lying between them. The CDR3: CAISVGTENTEAFF. Here the CDR3 DNA reads TGTGCCATCAGTGTGGGGACTGAGAACACTGAAGCTTTCTTT.

On this clonotype: At one of its ends the junction is not consistent with the germline gene, which may arise from a read error. The chain employs TRBV12-3 or TRBV12-4 and TRBJ2-7; tentatively, D is TRBD2 (5 bases). The CDR3 has 14 amino acids. CDR3 bases: TGTGCCAGCAGCCTCTCCTCGTTGCGGGTATCACCTGACTTC. This sequence encodes CASSLSSLRVSPDF.

V is TRBV7-2 and J is TRBJ2-5; 12 positions match TRBD2. V trimming: 5 bases; J trimming: 3 bases; junction bases outside the gene matches: 7. Germline V gene data show CDR1 as SGHTA and CDR2 as FQGNSA. This CDR3 is built from 16 residues. The CDR3 region is CASSPYRLAGEETQYF. The CDR3 DNA follows: TGTGCCAGCAGCCCATACAGACTAGCGGGAGAAGAGACCCAGTACTTC.

J is TRBJ1-1 and V is TRBV7-9; D is unclear. Trimming took 2 bases from V and 1 from J, leaving 8 bases between them. CDR3 size: 14 residues. Germline CDR1 is SEHNR and CDR2 is FQNEAQ (reference sequence). The CDR3 sequence: CASSLNGKNTEAFF. Written as DNA, the CDR3 is TGTGCCAGCAGCTTAAACGGAAAGAACACTGAAGCTTTCTTT. The variable domain in full, completed from reference TRBV7-9 and TRBJ1-1, reads DTGVSQNPRHKITKRGQNVTFRCDPISEHNRLYWYRQTLGQGPEFLTYFQNEAQLEKSRLLSDRFSAERPKGSFSTLEIQRTEQGDSAMYLCASSLNGKNTEAFFGQGTRLTVV.

This clonotype showed up just a few times. The chain has TRBV18 and TRBJ2-3; 10 nucleotides align to TRBD2. This CDR3 comprises 15 residues. In germline, CDR1 is KGHSH, CDR2 LQKENI. The trim removed 3 bases at V and 3 bases at J, leaving 3 bases unmatched. The CDR3 DNA reads as TGTGCCAGCTCACCGATAGCGGGAGGAACAGATACGCAGTATTTT. Translation gives CASSPIAGGTDTQYF.

The sample holds many counts of this clonotype. This rearrangement joins TRBV29-1 to TRBJ2-4; D not resolved. V dropped 6 bases and J dropped 0 bases, with 12 bases sitting between them. Germline V gene data show CDR1 as SQVTM and CDR2 as ANQGSEA. This CDR3 spans 14 amino acids. CDR3 residues: CSVTVGLAKNIQYF. In DNA form, the CDR3 reads TGCAGCGTCACTGTCGGATTAGCCAAAAACATTCAGTACTTC.

This clonotype was seen more than once but under ten times. The chain employs TRBV6-1 and TRBJ2-5; either TRBD1 or TRBD2 may fit D (5 bases each). The DNA end favors TRBJ2-7, so the J call may be wrong. Germline CDR1 is MNHNS and CDR2 is SASEGT. The CDR3 length is 16 residues. The CDR3 bases are TGTGCCAGAGTACAAAAACTCACTGGGACCGACTACGAGCAGTACTTC. Protein sequence: CARVQKLTGTDYEQYF.

This clonotype was counted between two and nine times. This sequence joins TRBV5-6 and TRBJ1-6; a possible D gene is TRBD1 (5 bases). The CDR3 is 14 residues long. The ends were cut back, 2 bases at V and 7 bases at J, with 10 bases in the middle. Germline-derived CDR1 and CDR2 are SGHDT and YYEEEE. CDR3 in DNA: TGTGCCAGCAGCTTAGACAGACCAAATTCACCCCTCCACTTT. Protein: CASSLDRPNSPLHF.